This T cell receptor beta chain was documented in a study of blood T cell repertoires in COVID-19. Study information: Acute and convalescent COVID-19 specimens originated in the United States, Italy and Spain. Sources were T cells, B-cell-depleted T cells, or PBMCs; the material itself was cDNA or gDNA.

Germline lookup yields CDR1 SGHRS and CDR2 YFSETQ. The CDR3 is 14 residues long. V was clipped by 1 base and J by 8 bases, with 15 bases between them. In the authors' methods: Scientists estimated how many nucleated cells there were by amplifying reference gene primers. Sequenced by immunoSEQ multiplex PCR; TCRdb stores in-frame clones only, minus some. For V, J and clone size, that table is used; D and trimming come from the DNA. The repertoire includes 100,000 to 150,000 clones, around 81% of them detected once, and around 11% sits in the top ten. The chain joins TRBV5-1 to TRBJ1-2; a possible D gene is TRBD1 (6 bases). This TCR came from a man aged 55-75 years with acute or convalescent COVID-19. Sequencing was performed on peripheral blood. The CDR3 protein is CASSLTGTNAGYTF. CDR3 nucleotide sequence: TGCGCCAGCAGCTTGACAGGGACCAATGCAGGCTACACCTTC.